This TCR beta chain appears in the sequencing data of a study of identical twins. The donor group consisted entirely of healthy Caucasians. TCRdb fed the 5' RACE reads into MiXCR, producing one record per CDR3 protein. Among approximately 620,000 distinct CDR3 sequences listed, around 8.6% were seen once. The CDR3 consists of 12 residues. Trimming pared 3 bases from V and 12 bases from J, leaving 12 bases between. This clonotype was observed a few times. Another study also made use of these data, one on yellow fever vaccine responses in identical twins.

The source of this sequence is a woman between 18 and 30 years old in good health. Sequencing was done on a sample of PBMCs. This rearrangement joins TRBV12-3 or TRBV12-4 to TRBJ1-5; tentatively, D is TRBD1 (6 bases). In nucleotides, the CDR3 is TGTGCCAGCAGTTTGGAACAGGGACACCAGCATTTT. It is translated as CASSLEQGHQHF.